This T cell receptor beta chain derives from a study of T cells in narcolepsy. Repertoires were generated with immunoSEQ multiplex PCR, while TCRdb's copy carries only in-frame clones and drops some. The table records 30,000 to 40,000 clones, 87% of them present only once. Findings and caveats of the study: Some memory CD4+ repertoires had no autoreactive clone sequences.

This CDR3 region has 15 residues. Germline V gives CDR1 SGDLS, CDR2 YYNGEE. Trimming removed 7 bases from V and 4 bases from J, with 17 bases in between. For this clone: What it binds is unknown.

This sequence joins TRBV9 and TRBJ2-2, with D perhaps being TRBD1 or TRBD2 (6 bases each). Material: CD45RA- memory CD4+ T cells from PBMCs. The receptor was derived from a human donor with narcolepsy. The CDR3 DNA reads TGTGCCAGCGGCCCTCGGGGGCGGGGCACCGGGGAGCTGTTTTTT. Its translation: CASGPRGRGTGELFF.